Below are 25 T cell receptor beta chains sequenced from a single sample in a study of identical twins. TCRdb re-derived calls from the 5' RACE reads in MiXCR, one entry per CDR3 protein. The table lists some 1,600,000 distinct CDR3 sequences, about 32% of them singletons. Sequenced: cord blood. These receptors came from a newborn girl in good health.

This chain uses TRBV20-1 with TRBJ2-3; D perhaps matches TRBD2 (7 bases). CDR1 DFQATT and CDR2 SNEGSKA come from the germline V gene (reference sequence). The V gene lost 3 bases and the J gene lost 3 bases, with 19 bases spanning the gap. The CDR3 consists of 16 residues. CDR3 DNA sequence: TGCAGTGCTAGGAGGCTAGGGGGAGGGCGGACAGATACGCAGTATTTT. It translates to CSARRLGGGRTDTQYF.

This clonotype was detected only a few times. The V gene is TRBV4-2, the J gene TRBJ2-7; TRBD2 agrees at 7 bases. Trimming cost V 0 bases and J 3 bases; bases outside gene matches: 8. The CDR3 extends over 16 amino acids. From germline, CDR1 is LGHNA and CDR2 YNFKEQ. The CDR3 here is CASSQDPGSGFYEQYF. The CDR3, as DNA: TGTGCCAGCAGCCAAGATCCGGGTAGCGGGTTCTACGAGCAGTACTTC.

The J gene is TRBJ2-1, the V gene TRBV5-1; the D gene is possibly TRBD1 (6 bases). Trimming pared 0 bases from V and 1 base from J, leaving 11 bases between. The germline V gene has CDR1 SGHRS and CDR2 YFSETQ. CDR3 length: 16 residues. The CDR3 nucleotides read TGCGCCAGCAGCTTGGCGGACAGCCCATCCTACAATGAGCAGTTCTTC. Translated: CASSLADSPSYNEQFF.

The chain employs TRBV28 and TRBJ1-1; TRBD1 aligns across 9 bases. This CDR3 has 15 residues. The trim removed 5 bases at V and 1 base at J, leaving 5 bases unmatched. Germline CDR1 MDHEN, CDR2 SYDVKM. The CDR3 sequence is CASSPQGARNTEAFF. The CDR3 DNA reads TGTGCCAGCAGTCCACAGGGGGCGAGGAACACTGAAGCTTTCTTT.

This clonotype has more than one count but fewer than ten. The V gene is TRBV12-3 or TRBV12-4, the J gene TRBJ2-3; a possible D gene is TRBD2 (7 bases). The CDR3 is 16 amino acids. V lost 6 bases and J 4 bases, leaving 20 bases between the germline ends. CDR3 sequence: CASSPGGLAAPDTQYF. The CDR3 coding sequence is TGTGCCAGCAGCCCTGGGGGGCTAGCGGCCCCAGATACGCAGTATTTT.

The V call is TRBV6-6, the J call TRBJ2-1; tentatively, D is TRBD2 (6 bases). This CDR3 contains 14 residues. Germline loops: CDR1 MNHNY, CDR2 SVGAGI (reference sequence). Trimming removed 0 bases from V and 4 bases from J, with 7 bases in between. Here the CDR3 reads CASSYSGGYNEQFF. DNA of the CDR3: TGTGCCAGCAGTTACTCGGGGGGTTACAATGAGCAGTTCTTC.

The chain joins TRBV2 to TRBJ2-5; TRBD2 agrees at 11 bases. J lost 0 bases, V lost 6 bases, and 3 bases had no gene match. Germline V gives CDR1 SNHLY, CDR2 FYNNEI. The CDR3 runs to 15 residues. CDR3 DNA: TGTGCCAGCAGGATGACTAGCGGGGACCAAGAGACCCAGTACTTC. Translated, it gives CASRMTSGDQETQYF.

There are a few counts of this clonotype. This chain links TRBV10-3 with TRBJ2-6, with D perhaps matching TRBD1 (5 bases). The V end was cut by 4 bases, the J end by 2 bases, with 9 bases between. CDR3 length: 15 amino acids. Per the germline V gene, CDR1 is ENHRY and CDR2 is SYGVKD. Here the CDR3 DNA reads TGTGCCATCAGTGGGACCAGGGCTGGGGCCAACGTCCTGACTTTC. This gives the protein CAISGTRAGANVLTF.

In its sample, this clonotype was seen many times. The V and J genes are TRBV7-2 and TRBJ2-1; 7 bases agree with TRBD2. The CDR3 consists of 16 residues. J gave up 4 bases and V 1 base, and 7 bases lay outside the gene matches. Germline lookup yields CDR1 SGHTA and CDR2 FQGNSA. The CDR3 is CASSLVGAGAYNEQFF. The CDR3 DNA reads as TGTGCCAGCAGCTTAGTAGGCGCGGGAGCTTACAATGAGCAGTTCTTC.

V and J are TRBV28 and TRBJ1-1; 9 bases align to TRBD1. The CDR3 covers 15 residues. From germline, CDR1 is MDHEN and CDR2 SYDVKM. The J segment lost 7 bases and the V segment lost 9 bases, leaving 15 bases of the junction unmatched. CDR3 in DNA: TGTGCCAGTAGTATGGGACAGGGTAAAAGTGGTGAAGCTTTCTTT. Its protein product is CASSMGQGKSGEAFF. Complete variable domain (other parts from reference TRBV28 and TRBJ1-1): DVKVTQSSRYLVKRTGEKVFLECVQDMDHENMFWYRQDPGLGLRLIYFSYDVKMKEKGDIPEGYSVSREKKERFSLILESASTNQTSMYLCASSMGQGKSGEAFFGQGTRLTVV.

J is TRBJ2-1 and V is TRBV6-5; TRBD2 might be the D (5 bases). The CDR3 covers 16 residues. Deletions cut 6 bases from V and 0 bases from J, with 15 bases between. CDR1 and CDR2 (germline): MNHEY, SVGAGI. CDR3 residues: CASSYRLRSSYNEQFF. Written as DNA, the CDR3 is TGTGCCAGCAGCTACAGACTAAGAAGCTCCTACAATGAGCAGTTCTTC.

J is TRBJ2-1 and V is TRBV3-1; the D call may be TRBD1 or TRBD2 (5 bases each). Germline-derived CDR1 and CDR2 are LGHDT and YNNKEL (reference sequence). The ends were cut back, 8 bases at V and 5 bases at J, with 22 bases in the middle. The CDR3 extends over 16 amino acids. This CDR3 is CASAHEGRWGHNEQFF. The CDR3 nucleotides read TGTGCCAGCGCGCATGAAGGTCGATGGGGACACAATGAGCAGTTCTTC.

This clonotype was recorded only once. The chain carries TRBV20-1 and TRBJ1-1; D may be TRBD1 (5 bases). Trimming took off 6 bases at V and 4 bases at J, with 15 bases between the two ends. CDR1 and CDR2 (germline): DFQATT, SNEGSKA (reference sequence). This CDR3 is built from 13 residues. CDR3 in DNA: TGCAGTGCCACCCCGGGGACGAGCACTGAAGCTTTCTTT. Amino acids: CSATPGTSTEAFF.

A few counts support this clonotype. The chain recombines TRBV5-1 with TRBJ1-2, with no clear D. Germline V gene lookup returns CDR1 SGHRS and CDR2 YFSETQ. The length of the CDR3 is 13 residues. The V gene lost 0 bases and the J gene lost 7 bases, with 10 bases spanning the gap. CDR3 nucleotides: TGCGCCAGCAGCTTGGACGCGGGAAGTGGCTACACCTTC. As protein: CASSLDAGSGYTF.

The V and J genes are TRBV5-1 and TRBJ2-5; D possibly corresponds to TRBD2 (6 bases). Looked up from germline, CDR1 is SGHRS and CDR2 is YFSETQ. V was shortened by 4 bases and J by 0 bases, with 13 bases between the two germline ends. The CDR3 is 15 residues long. The CDR3: CASSTGWGDQETQYF. The CDR3 nucleotides are TGCGCCAGCAGCACCGGTTGGGGGGACCAAGAGACCCAGTACTTC.

This chain uses TRBV29-1 with TRBJ1-2; tentative D call: TRBD1 (5 bases). V lost 3 bases and J 2 bases, leaving 13 bases between the germline ends. The germline CDR1 and CDR2 sequences are SQVTM and ANQGSEA. The CDR3 has 14 amino acids. The CDR3 spells CSVDKGLGNYGYTF. CDR3 nucleotide sequence: TGCAGCGTTGACAAGGGGCTGGGAAACTATGGCTACACCTTC.

This clonotype has only a few counts. The chain employs TRBV12-3 or TRBV12-4 and TRBJ2-5; 8 bases match TRBD1. J lost 13 bases, V lost 3 bases, and 19 bases had no gene match. CDR3 size: 16 residues. CDR3 region: CASSLVTGTGFGLRYF. CDR3 bases: TGTGCCAGCAGTTTGGTTACCGGGACAGGCTTTGGTCTGCGGTACTTC.

This clonotype was seen only a few times. The V call is TRBV18, the J call TRBJ2-7; 8 nucleotides line up with TRBD1. With V trimmed by 3 bases and J by 6 bases, 4 bases remained unmatched. Germline assignment: CDR1 KGHSH and CDR2 LQKENI. The CDR3 is 13 residues long. CDR3 region: CASSPDRGGEQYF. In DNA form, the CDR3 reads TGTGCCAGCTCACCTGACAGGGGTGGCGAGCAGTACTTC.

The chain carries TRBV5-1 and TRBJ2-6; TRBD1 matches 9 bases. The germline CDR1 and CDR2 sequences are SGHRS and YFSETQ. This CDR3 spans 19 amino acids. After removal of 4 bases from V and 1 base from J, the junction contained 12 bases not matched to a gene. Here the CDR3 DNA reads TGCGCCAGCAGCCCTTACCGGGACAGGGTAAGGTCTGGGGCCAACGTCCTGACTTTC. Encoded protein: CASSPYRDRVRSGANVLTF.

This chain uses TRBV5-1 with TRBJ1-1, with D possibly matching TRBD1 (5 bases). Looked up from germline, CDR1 is SGHRS and CDR2 is YFSETQ. V dropped 4 bases and J dropped 0 bases, with 13 bases sitting between them. The CDR3 has 15 amino acids. CDR3 sequence (DNA): TGCGCCAGCAGCCAAAACCTGGGGGTGAACACTGAAGCTTTCTTT. Translated: CASSQNLGVNTEAFF.

This clonotype was observed a few times. The V gene is TRBV6-1, the J gene TRBJ1-1; 8 bases map to TRBD1. The CDR3 is 16 amino acids. Losses at the gene ends were 6 bases for V and 2 bases for J; bases not matched to a gene: 11. Germline CDR1 reads MNHNS; CDR2 reads SASEGT. CDR3 loop: CASSPRVGQGNTEAFF. The DNA of the CDR3 is TGTGCCAGCAGCCCCCGAGTAGGACAGGGCAACACTGAAGCTTTCTTT.

The chain is built from TRBV5-1 and TRBJ1-4; possible D gene TRBD1, 6 bases. V lost 7 bases and J 3 bases, leaving 19 bases between the germline ends. Germline CDR1 reads SGHRS; CDR2 reads YFSETQ. The CDR3 is 16 amino acids. DNA for the CDR3: TGCGCCAGCTCCTCTCGGGGGGGCGCGGCTAATGAAAAACTGTTTTTT. As protein: CASSSRGGAANEKLFF.

The rearrangement links TRBV7-4 to TRBJ1-4; TRBD1 matches at 8 bases. The germline CDR1 and CDR2 sequences are SGHVT and SQSDAQ. This CDR3 has 16 residues. J gave up 8 bases and V 6 bases, and 14 bases lay outside the gene matches. The CDR3 loop is CASRPLTGQGGEKLFF. The CDR3 DNA is TGTGCCAGCAGACCTCTTACTGGACAGGGAGGAGAAAAACTGTTTTTT.

This clonotype has only a few counts. One junction end does not reproduce the germline sequence, and a read error may be involved. CDR3 protein: CASSREVNEKLFF. CDR3 coding DNA: TGTGCTAGCAGCAGGGAGGTTAATGAAAAACTGTTTTTT. V usage is TRBV7-7 and J usage is TRBJ1-4; D is perhaps TRBD1 (5 bases). The CDR3 consists of 13 residues. The V gene's germline CDR1 is SSHAT and CDR2 FNYEAQ (reference sequence).

V is TRBV24-1 and J is TRBJ2-3; 7 nucleotides line up with TRBD2. In germline, CDR1 is KGHDR, CDR2 SFDVKD. The J segment lost 2 bases and the V segment lost 3 bases, leaving 4 bases of the junction unmatched. The CDR3 is made up of 15 amino acids. The CDR3, as DNA: TGTGCCACCAGTGATCTGGCGGGAGTCACAGATACGCAGTATTTT. Translation: CATSDLAGVTDTQYF.